This T cell receptor (beta chain) was profiled in a study of cytomegalovirus exposure and HLA in healthy donors. The CDR3 loop spans 13 amino acids. The trim removed 3 bases at V and 6 bases at J, leaving 4 bases unmatched. Looked up from germline, CDR1 is SGHAT and CDR2 is FQNNGV. PCR employed 60 Vbeta and 13 Jbeta primers. Clones were read by immunoSEQ multiplex PCR, and TCRdb kept only the in-frame ones, dropping some. This table lists fewer than 100,000 clones. This TCR was sampled from a man in his fifties in good health and CMV-seronegative. The sequenced sample consisted of PBMCs. V gene TRBV11-2 combines with J gene TRBJ1-1, with 7 bases aligning to TRBD1. The CDR3 reads CASSLTGRAEAFF. DNA of the CDR3: TGTGCCAGCAGCTTGACAGGGCGGGCTGAAGCTTTCTTT.